This entry lists 18 T cell receptor beta chains sequenced from one sample in a study of T cell repertoires in cytomegalovirus infection. These receptors' antigens are unknown. Each CDR3 protein is one row after TCRdb ran MiXCR on the reads. The top ten clones hold roughly 20% of a sample with approximately 340,000 distinct CDR3 sequences, 25% to 35% of them seen once. Sample: cultured PBMCs, taken from culture after CMV antigen stimulation. These receptors were collected from a human donor in good health (CMV status not recorded). Some clones in this sample may be carry-over from other donors' samples.

The rearrangement uses TRBV6-2 or TRBV6-3 and TRBJ1-4, with D unclear. CDR3 size: 15 residues. The V end was cut by 2 bases, the J end by 5 bases, with 12 bases between. CDR1 and CDR2 (germline): MNHEY, SVGEGT. The CDR3 region has the DNA TGTGCCAGCAGTTACGGCCGGGCTACAAATGAAAAACTGTTTTTT. It is translated as CASSYGRATNEKLFF.

This clonotype was seen a handful of times. The V and J genes are TRBV11-2 and TRBJ2-1, with 7 bases lining up with TRBD1. From germline, CDR1 is SGHAT and CDR2 FQNNGV. V dropped 5 bases and J dropped 7; count of bases not matched to a gene: 23. The CDR3 contains 19 residues. CDR3 loop: CASSPGSFLQGIFWNEQFF. DNA for the CDR3: TGTGCCAGCAGCCCCGGCTCATTTTTACAGGGGATATTTTGGAATGAGCAGTTCTTC.

This clonotype was recorded at least ten times. The chain recombines TRBV7-8 with TRBJ2-7, with 7 nucleotides matching TRBD2. CDR1 and CDR2 from the germline V gene are SGHVS and FQNEAQ. V shed 5 bases and J 2 bases; nucleotides not matched to a gene: 12. The CDR3 runs to 16 residues. The CDR3 loop is CASSAGWGGGAYEQYF. CDR3 bases: TGTGCCAGCAGCGCGGGGTGGGGGGGAGGGGCCTACGAGCAGTACTTC. The variable domain in full, with the rest retrieved from reference TRBV7-8 and TRBJ2-7, is GAGVSQSPRYKVAKRGQDVALRCDPISGHVSLFWYQQALGQGPEFLTYFQNEAQLDKSGLPSDRFFAERPEGSVSTLKIQRTQQEDSAVYLCASSAGWGGGAYEQYFGPGTRLTVT.

The chain couples TRBV24-1 to TRBJ1-5, with a weak D call TRBD1 (6 bases). V lost 4 bases and J lost 0, with 9 bases in between. The germline CDR1 and CDR2 sequences are KGHDR and SFDVKD. There are 15 residues in the CDR3. CDR3 bases: TGTGCCACCAGTGACCCGGACAGTAGCAATCAGCCCCAGCATTTT. It yields the protein CATSDPDSSNQPQHF.

A note on this clonotype: Germline and junction disagree at one end, which may indicate a read error. V and J are TRBV12-3 or TRBV12-4 and TRBJ2-2, with a possible D match to TRBD2 (5 bases). The CDR3 contains 15 residues. The CDR3 loop is CARSWNIMNTGEMFF. The CDR3 DNA is TGTGCCAGAAGTTGGAACATTATGAACACCGGGGAGATGTTTTTT.

V gene TRBV18 combines with J gene TRBJ2-3; a weak D match, TRBD2 (6 bases). CDR1 is KGHSH and CDR2 is LQKENI in the germline V gene. V was cut by 3 bases and J by 2 bases, with 12 bases left in between. The CDR3 covers 15 residues. As DNA, the CDR3 is TGTGCCAGCTCACCGCGACTAGAGATCACAGATACGCAGTATTTT. It yields the protein CASSPRLEITDTQYF. Full variable domain (missing parts from reference TRBV18 and TRBJ2-3): NAGVMQNPRHLVRRRGQEARLRCSPMKGHSHVYWYRQLPEEGLKFMVYLQKENIIDESGMPKERFSAEFPKEGPSILRIQQVVRGDSAAYFCASSPRLEITDTQYFGPGTRLTVL.

V usage is TRBV7-6 and J usage is TRBJ1-5; 7 positions agree with TRBD1. Trimming cost V 4 bases and J 1 base; bases outside gene matches: 10. The CDR3 length is 17 residues. The germline gives CDR1 SGHVS, CDR2 FNYEAQ. CDR3 DNA: TGTGCCAGCAGCTCCTATTATGGACAGGCCAGCAATCAGCCCCAGCATTTT. Protein product: CASSSYYGQASNQPQHF.

The rearrangement uses TRBV23-1 and TRBJ1-2, with no clear D. TRBV23-1 is recorded as an ORF, its role being uncertain. V shed 3 bases and J shed 4 bases, with 15 bases lying between them. There are 15 residues in the CDR3. CDR3 coding DNA: TGCGCCAGCAGTCACCCGGGCCGGCTGGGCTATGGCTACACCTTC. Translating gives CASSHPGRLGYGYTF.

This clonotype was detected a few times. The chain links TRBV20-1 to TRBJ2-7; D is undetermined. The CDR3 is made up of 12 amino acids. V lost 6 bases to trimming and J lost 2 bases, with 11 bases between them. The V gene's germline CDR1 is DFQATT and CDR2 SNEGSKA (reference sequence). CDR3 DNA sequence: TGCAGTGCCTTTTTCCGACCCTACGAGCAGTACTTC. Translated: CSAFFRPYEQYF.

The CDR3, as DNA: TGTGCCAGCAGCCCAGGACTACAGGGTGGTCGAGGGAATCAGCCCCAGCATTTT. Translating gives CASSPGLQGGRGNQPQHF. The chain couples TRBV7-9 to TRBJ1-5; weak D call: TRBD1 (6 bases). The CDR3 runs to 18 residues. V gave up 5 bases and J gave up 4 bases, with 24 bases separating them. Germline V gene data show CDR1 as SEHNR and CDR2 as FQNEAQ (reference sequence).

This clonotype has only a few counts. The V gene is TRBV7-9, the J gene TRBJ1-2, with TRBD1 identical over 10 bases. Germline values: CDR1 SEHNR, CDR2 FQNEAQ (reference sequence). The CDR3 spans 15 residues. Trimming at V came to 5 bases and at J to 8 bases, leaving 11 bases not matched to a gene. The chain's CDR3 is CASSGQGDFLGGYTF. The CDR3 DNA sequence: TGTGCCAGCAGCGGACAGGGGGACTTCTTAGGCGGCTACACCTTC.

In its sample, this clonotype was seen a few times. V gene TRBV5-5 combines with J gene TRBJ1-1; D gene ambiguous. V lost 0 bases and J 2 bases, leaving 8 bases between the germline ends. CDR3 length equals 14 residues. Germline CDR1 and CDR2: SGHKS and YYEKEE (reference sequence). The CDR3 is CASSLGHLNTEAFF. Written as DNA, the CDR3 is TGTGCCAGCAGCTTGGGGCACCTTAACACTGAAGCTTTCTTT.

The V gene is TRBV5-1, the J gene TRBJ2-1, with D maybe TRBD1 (6 bases). CDR1 is SGHRS and CDR2 is YFSETQ in the germline V gene. This CDR3 comprises 16 residues. V dropped 3 bases and J dropped 0 bases, with 13 bases sitting between them. CDR3 nucleotide sequence: TGCGCCAGCAGCTCGGACAGCTTTCGCTCCTACAATGAGCAGTTCTTC. The encoded protein is CASSSDSFRSYNEQFF.

This sequence joins TRBV6-1 and TRBJ1-5; D is uncertain. CDR1 MNHNS and CDR2 SASEGT come from the germline V gene. V lost 8 bases to trimming and J lost 3 bases, with 11 bases between them. This CDR3 comprises 13 residues. This chain's CDR3 is CASRGILNQPQHF. Here the CDR3 DNA reads TGTGCCAGCCGAGGGATACTCAATCAGCCCCAGCATTTT.

This rearrangement joins TRBV20-1 to TRBJ2-1; D not certain. Germline lookup yields CDR1 DFQATT and CDR2 SNEGSKA (reference sequence). The CDR3 loop spans 12 amino acids. V was shortened by 3 bases and J by 5 bases, with 8 bases between the two germline ends. The CDR3 loop is CSARLRDNEQFF. The CDR3 DNA sequence: TGCAGTGCTAGGCTCAGAGACAATGAGCAGTTCTTC.

The genes are TRBV7-2 and TRBJ1-3, with TRBD1 matching 7 bases. V lost 3 bases and J lost 8; bases outside the gene matches: 4. The CDR3 has 13 residues. Germline CDR1 is SGHTA and CDR2 is FQGNSA. The CDR3 here is CASSLTGWDTIYF. CDR3 bases: TGTGCCAGCAGCTTGACAGGGTGGGACACCATATATTTT.

This chain connects TRBV9 to TRBJ1-5; unclear D gene. This CDR3 comprises 15 residues. Germline V gene data show CDR1 as SGDLS and CDR2 as YYNGEE. V was clipped by 0 bases and J by 2 bases, with 9 bases between them. The CDR3 loop is CASSVGDLRNQPQHF. The CDR3 DNA is TGTGCCAGCAGCGTAGGAGATCTTCGCAATCAGCCCCAGCATTTT. Full variable domain (rest looked up from reference TRBV9 and TRBJ1-5): DSGVTQTPKHLITATGQRVTLRCSPRSGDLSVYWYQQSLDQGLQFLIQYYNGEERAKGNILERFSAQQFPDLHSELNLSSLELGDSALYFCASSVGDLRNQPQHFGDGTRLSIL.

The chain is built from TRBV15 and TRBJ1-1; 11 positions agree with TRBD1. The CDR3 runs to 16 residues. The germline V gene encodes CDR1 LNHNV and CDR2 YYDKDF (reference sequence). The V gene end was trimmed by 1 base and the J gene end by 7 bases; junction bases not matched to a gene: 8. In DNA form, the CDR3 reads TGTGCCACCAGCAGAGCTTTTGGACAGGGGGCTAATGAAGCTTTCTTT. Translated, it gives CATSRAFGQGANEAFF.